The 29 T cell receptor beta chains presented below share a single source sample, sequenced in a study of blood T cell repertoires in COVID-19. The protocol was immunoSEQ multiplex PCR, while the TCRdb copy is restricted to in-frame clones and leaves out a portion. The sample comprises about 220,000 clones, about four fifths of which are singletons, and 3.6% rests with the top ten. Sequencing was performed on PBMCs or T cells enriched from blood (not recorded which). Receptors were obtained from a middle-aged woman who had been exposed to COVID-19.

This clone was seen only once. This chain connects TRBV7-9 to TRBJ2-3; weak D call: TRBD2 (5 bases). V was pared by 3 bases and J by 0 bases, with 10 bases between. The CDR3 consists of 15 residues. CDR1 and CDR2 (germline): SEHNR, FQNEAQ (reference sequence). DNA of the CDR3: TGTGCCAGCAGCTTCCGGGCGGGTAGCACAGATACGCAGTATTTT. Translation: CASSFRAGSTDTQYF.

The rearrangement links TRBV24-1 to TRBJ2-1; the match to TRBD2 covers 7 bases. CDR1 is KGHDR, CDR2 SFDVKD, per germline. The J segment lost 1 base and the V segment lost 7 bases, leaving 3 bases of the junction unmatched. This CDR3 spans 14 amino acids. The CDR3 here is CATREAGSYNEQFF. The CDR3 DNA follows: TGTGCCACCAGGGAAGCGGGGTCCTACAATGAGCAGTTCTTC.

The chain links TRBV4-1 to TRBJ1-6, with 8 bases that match TRBD1. V lost 4 bases and J lost 6; bases outside the gene matches: 8. Germline V gives CDR1 MGHRA, CDR2 YSYEKL. The CDR3 has 16 residues. Here the CDR3 DNA reads TGCGCCAGCAGCCCAACACAGGGGGTAGGTAATTCACCCCTCCACTTT. This translates into CASSPTQGVGNSPLHF.

The chain recombines TRBV4-3 with TRBJ1-4, with a weak D call TRBD1 (5 bases). Between the trimmed V and J ends, which lost 4 bases and 2 bases, there was a span of 11 bases. CDR1 and CDR2 from the germline V gene are LGHNA and YSLEER. The CDR3 is 15 residues long. CDR3 residues: CASSLGAPTNEKLFF. The CDR3 nucleotides read TGCGCCAGCAGCCTAGGGGCCCCCACTAATGAAAAACTGTTTTTT.

The chain uses TRBV24-1 and TRBJ2-1, with 10 bases lining up with TRBD1. From germline, CDR1 is KGHDR and CDR2 SFDVKD. This CDR3 contains 14 residues. With 11 bases clipped from V and 5 bases from J, the junction kept 8 bases outside the gene matches. CDR3 nucleotide sequence: TGTGCCAGCGAAGACAGGGGGCAAAACAATGAGCAGTTCTTC. Translating gives CASEDRGQNNEQFF.

The rearrangement links TRBV29-1 to TRBJ1-2, with TRBD1 as a possible D gene (6 bases). CDR1 SQVTM and CDR2 ANQGSEA come from the germline V gene. V was pared by 7 bases and J by 3 bases, with 15 bases between. The CDR3 length is 13 residues. CDR3 loop: CSARTALYYGYTF. The CDR3 DNA sequence: TGCAGCGCTAGGACAGCTCTGTACTATGGCTACACCTTC.

The chain couples TRBV5-1 to TRBJ2-5; TRBD2 aligns across 8 bases. This CDR3 contains 16 residues. Trimming removed 4 bases from V and 2 bases from J; junction bases left unmatched: 10. CDR1 SGHRS and CDR2 YFSETQ come from the germline V gene. CDR3 DNA: TGCGCCAGCAGCCGACAAGCGGGGGCGTCACAAGAGACCCAGTACTTC. Its translation: CASSRQAGASQETQYF.

V gene TRBV5-8 combines with J gene TRBJ2-3; the D gene is possibly TRBD2 (6 bases). The V gene lost 0 bases and the J gene lost 5 bases, with 16 bases spanning the gap. This CDR3 is 16 amino acids long. Germline CDR1 reads SGHTS; CDR2 reads YDEGEE. In DNA, the CDR3 is TGTGCCAGCAGCTTGGTTTTGGCAAGGGGAGGAGATACGCAGTATTTT. Its protein is CASSLVLARGGDTQYF.

The chain joins TRBV28 to TRBJ2-3; 7 positions agree with TRBD1. Germline CDR1 MDHEN, CDR2 SYDVKM. The CDR3 runs 15 residues. The junction had 6 bases not matched to a gene; V was cut back by 6 bases and J by 0 bases. CDR3 coding DNA: TGTGCCAGCAGGGGATGGACAGGTAGCACAGATACGCAGTATTTT. Its protein is CASRGWTGSTDTQYF.

V gene TRBV9 combines with J gene TRBJ2-3; 7 bases agree with TRBD2. The CDR3 runs to 12 residues. Germline loops: CDR1 SGDLS, CDR2 YYNGEE. The ends lost 7 bases at V and 11 bases at J; junction bases unmatched: 10. CDR3 sequence: CASSPAGVEQYF. CDR3 sequence (DNA): TGTGCCAGCTCTCCGGCGGGGGTCGAGCAGTATTTT.

This clone has more than one count but fewer than ten. V and J are TRBV5-1 and TRBJ2-7, with a possible D match to TRBD1 (7 bases). The CDR3 length is 14 residues. Per germline, CDR1 SGHRS and CDR2 YFSETQ. With 5 bases removed from V and 2 bases from J, the gap between germline ends came to 14 bases. CDR3 bases: TGCGCCAGCAGGGCAGGGGGGACCCCCTACGAGCAGTACTTC. Its protein product is CASRAGGTPYEQYF.

This clone was observed a handful of times. V and J are TRBV4-2 and TRBJ2-2, with D possibly being TRBD2 (6 bases). This CDR3 contains 16 residues. The germline V and J ends were trimmed by 1 base and 0 bases, with 9 bases remaining between them. Germline CDR1 LGHNA, CDR2 YNFKEQ. The CDR3 DNA sequence: TGTGCCAGCAGCCAAGTGGGGGACTCGAACACCGGGGAGCTGTTTTTT. It codes for CASSQVGDSNTGELFF.

This rearrangement joins TRBV7-9 to TRBJ2-1; D is perhaps TRBD2 (5 bases). The CDR3 consists of 14 residues. Trimming stripped 3 bases from V and 8 bases from J, with 14 bases between. Per germline, CDR1 SEHNR and CDR2 FQNEAQ (reference sequence). The CDR3 spells CASSLMREPDEQFF. The CDR3 coding sequence is TGTGCCAGCAGCTTGATGAGGGAACCCGATGAGCAGTTCTTC.

The rearrangement joins TRBV19 to TRBJ1-2; D remains unclear. Trimming pared 8 bases from V and 4 bases from J, leaving 26 bases between. Germline CDR1 is LNHDA and CDR2 is SQIVND (reference sequence). The CDR3 has 17 residues. CDR3 sequence: CASRISHLTTGSYGYTF. DNA for the CDR3: TGTGCCAGTCGAATTAGTCACCTAACCACGGGATCCTATGGCTACACCTTC.

The J gene is TRBJ2-2, the V gene TRBV3-1 (or the pseudogene TRBV3-2); D may be TRBD2 (7 bases). Germline V lookup: CDR1 LGHDT, CDR2 YNNKEL (reference sequence). V was shortened by 4 bases and J by 3 bases, with 15 bases between the two germline ends. There are 16 residues in the CDR3. The CDR3 coding sequence is TGTGCCAGCAGCCCGGGGGGCAGGTTATACACCGGGGAGCTGTTTTTT. Translated: CASSPGGRLYTGELFF.

With regard to this clone: Compared with germline, one end of the junction differs, possibly owing to a read error. The chain couples TRBV11-2 to TRBJ1-2, with 9 nucleotides matching TRBD1. CDR3 length equals 13 residues. Germline V lookup: CDR1 SGHAT, CDR2 FQNNGV. CDR3 sequence reads: CASSPRSMDRGLF. The DNA for the CDR3 is TGTGCCAGCAGCCCACGATCTATGGACAGGGGACTCTTC.

The V gene is TRBV6-2 or TRBV6-3, the J gene TRBJ1-5; 7 bases line up with TRBD1. The CDR3 is made up of 16 amino acids. With 0 bases clipped from V and 2 bases from J, the junction kept 4 bases outside the gene matches. From germline, CDR1 is MNHEY and CDR2 SVGEGT. DNA for the CDR3: TGTGCCAGCAGTTACTCGGGTCAGGGGGGCAATCAGCCCCAGCATTTT. Residues: CASSYSGQGGNQPQHF.

The chain joins TRBV7-9 to TRBJ1-5, with 8 positions matching TRBD1. Germline lookup yields CDR1 SEHNR and CDR2 FQNEAQ (reference sequence). J was trimmed by 6 bases and V by 3 bases; bases with no gene match: 1. This CDR3 is built from 13 residues. The CDR3: CASSFTGGQPQHF. CDR3 bases: TGTGCCAGCAGCTTTACAGGGGGTCAGCCCCAGCATTTT.

The chain links TRBV2 to TRBJ2-5; weak D call: TRBD2 (5 bases). The V end lost 7 bases, the J end lost 3 bases, and 18 bases lay between the germline ends. This CDR3 spans 15 amino acids. The V gene's germline CDR1 is SNHLY and CDR2 FYNNEI. CDR3 bases: TGTGCCAGCATCCCGAGGGCAGGCGGAAAAGAGACCCAGTACTTC. It specifies CASIPRAGGKETQYF.

This clone was counted a single time. The V and J genes are TRBV11-2 and TRBJ1-2; 8 nucleotides line up with TRBD1. Losses at the gene ends were 5 bases for V and 1 base for J; bases not matched to a gene: 6. Germline lookup yields CDR1 SGHAT and CDR2 FQNNGV. This CDR3 has 15 amino acids. The CDR3 nucleotides are TGTGCCAGCAGCGTCTCAGGGGGCGGTAACTATGGCTACACCTTC. Translating it yields CASSVSGGGNYGYTF.

V gene TRBV6-5 combines with J gene TRBJ2-1; 7 bases fit TRBD2. The CDR3 covers 14 residues. Per germline, CDR1 MNHEY and CDR2 SVGAGI. CDR3 protein: CAAALAGDYNEQFF. For the CDR3, the DNA is TGTGCGGCAGCCCTCGCGGGGGACTACAATGAGCAGTTCTTC.

The chain couples TRBV6-5 to TRBJ1-1; tentative D call: TRBD1 (6 bases). V was shortened by 6 bases and J by 6 bases, with 17 bases between the two germline ends. Germline CDR1 is MNHEY and CDR2 is SVGAGI. The length of the CDR3 is 14 residues. CDR3 protein: CASRPTGAGAEAFF. The CDR3 nucleotides read TGTGCCAGCAGACCGACAGGAGCGGGAGCTGAAGCTTTCTTT.

The chain recombines TRBV5-1 with TRBJ2-5; tentative D call: TRBD2 (6 bases). Trimming cost V 3 bases and J 2 bases, with 14 bases left between them. This CDR3 is built from 15 residues. Per germline, CDR1 SGHRS and CDR2 YFSETQ. CDR3 amino acids: CASSSLAAPQETQYF. The CDR3 region has the DNA TGCGCCAGCAGCTCCTTAGCGGCGCCGCAAGAGACCCAGTACTTC.

Here the CDR3 reads CATSEENTGDIQYF. CDR3 sequence (DNA): TGTGCCACCAGTGAAGAAAACACAGGGGACATTCAGTACTTC. J is TRBJ2-4 and V is TRBV24-1; 7 bases agree with TRBD1. CDR3 length: 14 residues. Losses at the gene ends were 4 bases for V and 8 bases for J; bases not matched to a gene: 7. Germline V CDR1 and CDR2: KGHDR, SFDVKD.

This rearrangement joins TRBV12-5 to TRBJ1-5; no firm D call. Germline CDR1 and CDR2: LGHNT and FRNRAP. The CDR3 sequence is 12 residues long. V shed 7 bases and J shed 4 bases, with 8 bases lying between them. CDR3 DNA sequence: TGTGCTAGTGCCCGAGGAAATCAGCCCCAGCATTTT. Translation: CASARGNQPQHF.

The CDR3 DNA follows: TGTGCCAGCAGCGTAGTCGGACAGGGGGACCATGAGCAGTTCTTC. Translated, it gives CASSVVGQGDHEQFF. The J gene is TRBJ2-1, the V gene TRBV9; 10 nucleotides agree with TRBD1. The CDR3 totals 15 residues. Germline trimming cut 0 bases from V and 8 bases from J; bases unmatched to any gene: 5. Germline lookup yields CDR1 SGDLS and CDR2 YYNGEE.

The chain is built from TRBV5-1 and TRBJ1-1; D not certain. Germline assignment: CDR1 SGHRS and CDR2 YFSETQ. The V and J ends lost 4 bases and 0 bases respectively, with 10 bases between them. This CDR3 spans 14 amino acids. The CDR3 protein is CASSADTVNTEAFF. The CDR3 DNA is TGCGCCAGCAGCGCCGACACCGTGAACACTGAAGCTTTCTTT.

V and J are TRBV10-3 and TRBJ1-4; TRBD1 matches at 11 bases. This CDR3 is 19 amino acids long. The V gene end was trimmed by 6 bases and the J gene end by 0 bases; junction bases not matched to a gene: 12. The germline V gene has CDR1 ENHRY and CDR2 SYGVKD. This chain's CDR3 is CAISPGQGATLATNEKLFF. The CDR3 DNA reads TGTGCCATCAGCCCCGGACAGGGGGCGACTCTGGCAACTAATGAAAAACTGTTTTTT.

The chain combines TRBV6-5 with TRBJ1-2; a possible D gene is TRBD1 (6 bases). The CDR3 sequence is 13 residues long. Trimming stripped 6 bases from V and 6 bases from J, with 14 bases between. Germline values: CDR1 MNHEY, CDR2 SVGAGI. CDR3 amino acids: CASSPTGSDGYTF. The DNA for the CDR3 is TGTGCCAGCAGCCCGACAGGATCGGATGGCTACACCTTC.